Listed below are T cell receptor beta chains from one sample, sequenced in a study of human T cells and chemical hapten exposure. TCRdb re-called the RACE reads through MiXCR, storing one row per CDR3 protein. The sample lists tens of thousands of distinct CDR3 sequences, around a tenth occurring once. The sequences come from whole blood, collected in connection with sensitization to the hapten diphenylcyclopropenone (DPC). These receptors originate from a woman aged 45-60 years with alopecia areata. Some clones in this sample may be carry-over from other donors' samples. CDR3s include the opening cysteine and the closing phenylalanine or tryptophan. D genes are given only for firm matches. Clone sizes are given selectively: once, few, many, or a class where the clone is expanded.

size | D | J | V | DNA | CDR3
. | . | TRBJ2-2 | TRBV7-3 | TGTGCCAGCAGCCCCTGGCCTAAAAACACCGGGGAGCTGTTTTTT | CASSPWPKNTGELFF
. | . | TRBJ2-7 | TRBV5-6 | TGTGCCAGCAGCTTGGATCCAAGGGACTACGAGCAGTACTTC | CASSLDPRDYEQYF
many | . | TRBJ1-2 | TRBV12-5 | TGTGCTAGTGGTTTGAACACCGGGGGCTACACCTTC | CASGLNTGGYTF
few | TRBD1 | TRBJ2-5 | TRBV4-3 | TGCGCCAGCAGCCGACAGGGACAGCAAGAGACCCAGTACTTC | CASSRQGQQETQYF
few | TRBD2 | TRBJ2-1 | TRBV3-1 | TGTGCCAGCAGCCAAGATTCGGCTAGCGGGAGTGCCTCCTACAATGAGCAGTTCTTC | CASSQDSASGSASYNEQFF
. | . | TRBJ1-5 | TRBV20-1 | TGCAGTGCTAGAGCGGACTTAAATCAGCCCCAGCATTTT | CSARADLNQPQHF
many | . | TRBJ1-2 | TRBV14 | TGTGCCAGCAGCCAAGGCTGGAGGATCTATGGCTACACCTTC | CASSQGWRIYGYTF
. | . | TRBJ1-6 | TRBV28 | TGTGCCAGCAAGGTTGAGAATTCACCCCTCCACTTT | CASKVENSPLHF
. | . | TRBJ1-5 | TRBV29-1 | TGCAGCGTGGCGATCAGGGGTCAGCCCCAGCATTTT | CSVAIRGQPQHF
many | TRBD1 | TRBJ2-7 | TRBV7-3 | TGTGCCAGCAGCCCTGGACAGGGGGGCTACGAGCAGTACTTC | CASSPGQGGYEQYF
. | . | TRBJ2-7 | TRBV7-2 | TGTGCCAGCAGATCCGAGCCGGCGGCCTACGAGCAGTACTTC | CASRSEPAAYEQYF
. | TRBD1 | TRBJ2-7 | TRBV28 | TGTGCCAGCAGACGCCTCATTGGACAGGGGGCCCACGAGCAGTACTTC | CASRRLIGQGAHEQYF
many | . | TRBJ1-4 | TRBV7-2 | TGTGCCAGCAGCTTAGGCGATGGCATGAATGAAAAACTGTTTTTT | CASSLGDGMNEKLFF
few | . | TRBJ2-3 | TRBV27 | TGTGCCAGCAGTTTCGGGCTAGCCGGTTATACGCAGTATTTT | CASSFGLAGYTQYF
few | . | TRBJ1-5 | TRBV19 | TGTGCCAGTAGTTTCGTATCGGGGCCCCAGCATTTT | CASSFVSGPQHF
few | . | TRBJ1-1 | TRBV7-2 | TGTGCCAGCAGCTTATTCCAGCGTGACACTGAAGCTTTCTTT | CASSLFQRDTEAFF
few | . | TRBJ2-2 | TRBV11-2 | TGTGCCAGCAGCCGCGAGGCCGGGGAGCTGTTTTTT | CASSREAGELFF
many | . | TRBJ1-1 | TRBV19 | TGTGCCAGTACCGCGGGGGGGAACACTGAAGCTTTCTTT | CASTAGGNTEAFF
many | . | TRBJ2-2 | TRBV6-2/TRBV6-3 | TGTGCCAGCAGTTACGCGACAGCCAACACCGGGGAGCTGTTTTTT | CASSYATANTGELFF
. | . | TRBJ1-2 | TRBV18 | TGTGCCAGCTCACCAGTTTCGTCTCGTGGGATATCTAACTATGGCTACACCTTC | CASSPVSSRGISNYGYTF
many | . | TRBJ1-5 | TRBV19 | TGTGCCAGTAGTGACGGACGGGTTAGCAATCAGCCCCAGCATTTT | CASSDGRVSNQPQHF
many | TRBD2 | TRBJ2-1 | TRBV12-3/TRBV12-4 | TGTGCCAGCAGGAAAGCGGGGGGTCCCAATGAGCAGTTCTTC | CASRKAGGPNEQFF
few | . | TRBJ2-1 | TRBV7-7 | TGTGCCAGCAGCTTCGGCGCCAGCTCCTACAATGAGCAGTTCTTC | CASSFGASSYNEQFF
. | TRBD2 | TRBJ2-3 | TRBV11-2 | TGTGCCAGCAGCCAAACTAGCGCACACACAGATACGCAGTATTTT | CASSQTSAHTDTQYF
few | . | TRBJ2-7 | TRBV28 | TGTGCCAGCAGTATCTCCTACGAGCAGTACTTC | CASSISYEQYF
. | . | TRBJ2-5 | TRBV18 | TGTGCCAGCTCACCCGTCCGACAAGAGACCCAGTACTTC | CASSPVRQETQYF
. | . | TRBJ2-2 | TRBV6-5 | TGTGCCAGCAGTTACTCTTCAGCCAACACCGGGGAGCTGTTTTTT | CASSYSSANTGELFF
few | . | TRBJ2-3 | TRBV28 | TGTGCCAGCAGTTCCCAGGACGGATACACAGATACGCAGTATTTT | CASSSQDGYTDTQYF
. | . | TRBJ1-1 | TRBV2 | TGTGCCAGCAGTGACGGGGGAGACACTGAAGCTTTCTTT | CASSDGGDTEAFF
medium-sized | TRBD1 | TRBJ2-2 | TRBV27 | TGTGCCAGCAGTAAGACAGGGAGTAACACCGGGGAGCTGTTTTTT | CASSKTGSNTGELFF
many | TRBD2 | TRBJ2-5 | TRBV20-1 | TGCAGTGCTAGTGGAGCGGGAGTTGGTCGGGAGACCCAGTACTTC | CSASGAGVGRETQYF
. | . | TRBJ2-6 | TRBV3-1 | TGTGCCAGCAGCCAAGGATGGGACTCTGGGGCCAACGTCCTGACTTTC | CASSQGWDSGANVLTF
few | . | TRBJ2-7 | TRBV15 | TGTGCCACCAGCAGAACGACTATGACACCCTACGAGCAGTACTTC | CATSRTTMTPYEQYF
few | TRBD1 | TRBJ2-1 | TRBV7-7 | TGTGCTAGCAGCGCATCGACAGGGGCTTTGTACAATGAGCAGTTCTTC | CASSASTGALYNEQFF
few | . | TRBJ1-5 | TRBV18 | TGTGCCAGCTCACCGGACACGCCGTATAGCAATCAGCCCCAGCATTTT | CASSPDTPYSNQPQHF
many | . | TRBJ1-2 | TRBV11-3 | TGTGCCAGCAGCAACTATTCACCTGGCTACACCTTC | CASSNYSPGYTF
many | TRBD2 | TRBJ2-5 | TRBV7-6 | TGTGCCAGCAGCTTATCGGGGGGGCCGGTGACCCAGTACTTC | CASSLSGGPVTQYF
. | . | TRBJ2-5 | TRBV7-6 | TGTGCCAGCAGCTTAGGGTGGCAGCAAGAGACCCAGTACTTC | CASSLGWQQETQYF
many | TRBD2 | TRBJ2-7 | TRBV20-1 | TGCAGTGCTAGAGCATTGGGGACTAACTACGAGCAGTACTTC | CSARALGTNYEQYF
. | . | TRBJ1-6 | TRBV28 | TGTGCCAGCAGTTTACGGGTGGTTTCACCCCTCCACTTT | CASSLRVVSPLHF
. | . | TRBJ2-5 | TRBV7-3 | TGTGCCAGCAGCGCAGGGACCTCCCAAGAGACCCAGTACTTC | CASSAGTSQETQYF
few | TRBD1 | TRBJ2-2 | TRBV5-1 | TGCGCCAGCAGCTCTAGACAGGGGTCCGGGGAGCTGTTTTTT | CASSSRQGSGELFF
many | TRBD2 | TRBJ2-3 | TRBV3-1 | TGTGCCAGCAGCCAAGTACGATTTAAGGATGCTAGCGGGAGAACAGATACGCAGTATTTT | CASSQVRFKDASGRTDTQYF
. | . | TRBJ2-1 | TRBV9 | TGTGCCAGCAGCATATACAAGGGTTACAATGAGCAGTTCTTC | CASSIYKGYNEQFF
. | . | TRBJ1-5 | TRBV5-5 | TGTGCCAGCAGCTTGGGGGTTATTAGCAATCAGCCCCAGCATTTT | CASSLGVISNQPQHF
. | TRBD1 | TRBJ2-5 | TRBV7-2 | TGTGCCAGCAGCTTAGCGGACAGGGTGGAGACCCAGTACTTC | CASSLADRVETQYF
few | . | TRBJ2-5 | TRBV6-5 | TGTGCCAGCAGTTACGGTACAGGGACGGAAGAGACCCAGTACTTC | CASSYGTGTEETQYF
. | . | TRBJ2-7 | TRBV29-1 | TGCAGCGTTTTCCAGAGGGGGTACGAGCAGTACTTC | CSVFQRGYEQYF
few | TRBD2 | TRBJ2-1 | TRBV19 | TGTGCCAGTAGTATAGATCCCCCGGGGGGGTACAATGAGCAGTTCTTC | CASSIDPPGGYNEQFF
. | . | TRBJ1-1 | TRBV12-3/TRBV12-4 | TGTGCCAGCAGTCTAAGATTAACCGGGACACCGGACCTTGAAGCTTTCTTT | CASSLRLTGTPDLEAFF
few | . | TRBJ2-4 | TRBV12-3/TRBV12-4 | TGTGCCAGCAGTCTCCAAGGACAACCAAACATTCAGTACTTC | CASSLQGQPNIQYF
. | . | TRBJ1-4 | TRBV28 | TGTGCCAGCAGCTCCGGACAGTTTAATGAAAAACTGTTTTTT | CASSSGQFNEKLFF
few | TRBD2 | TRBJ2-3 | TRBV9 | TGTGCCAGCAGCGTAGCGGCGGGAGGGCGATCAGATACGCAGTATTTT | CASSVAAGGRSDTQYF
few | . | TRBJ2-3 | TRBV10-3 | TGTGCCATCAGTGAGTCGCAGGGAACAGATACGCAGTATTTT | CAISESQGTDTQYF
. | . | TRBJ1-1 | TRBV2 | TGTGCCAGCAGTGTTGAGGAGAACACTGAAGCTTTCTTT | CASSVEENTEAFF
few | TRBD2 | TRBJ2-3 | TRBV6-1 | TGTGCCAGCAGTGAAGGACTAGCGGGAGCAAATACGCAGTATTTT | CASSEGLAGANTQYF
few | . | TRBJ1-2 | TRBV29-1 | TGCAGCGTTGAAAAAGGATATGGCTACACCTTC | CSVEKGYGYTF
many | . | TRBJ2-7 | TRBV27 | TGTGCCAGCAGTTTATCGGCGGACTACGAGCAGTACTTC | CASSLSADYEQYF
. | . | TRBJ2-5 | TRBV20-1 | TGCAGTGCTAGTCCTCCTGGTGTTCGAGAGACCCAGTACTTC | CSASPPGVRETQYF
. | TRBD2 | TRBJ2-3 | TRBV19 | TGTGCCAGTAGTACCTCGACTAGCTGGGTCACAGATACGCAGTATTTT | CASSTSTSWVTDTQYF